This T cell receptor (beta chain) was obtained from a study of OX40 agonist ivuxolimab in advanced cancers. Turning to the study itself: Patients achieving partial responses numbered three: one hepatocellular carcinoma case and two cutaneous melanoma cases. Overall study results and limits: Doses of 0.1 to 3.0 mg/kg were accompanied by clonal expansion of CD4+ and CD8+ blood T cells by week 6.

Produced via immunoSEQ multiplex PCR; TCRdb's table is partial and in-frame only. The repertoire holds tens of thousands of clones, 70% to 85% seen once, with about 1.5% in the top ten. Deletions cut 2 bases from V and 2 bases from J, with 7 bases between. The length of the CDR3 is 14 residues. In germline, CDR1 is SGDLS, CDR2 YYNGEE. As regards this clone: Antigen: not known. Within the sample, other DNA sequences also encode this same CDR3.

The chain couples TRBV9 to TRBJ2-2, with D unresolved. Sequenced material: CD4+ or CD8+ T cells sorted from blood, taken in a trial of the OX40 agonist ivuxolimab. This receptor was identified in an adult with an advanced solid tumor such as melanoma, head and neck, liver or kidney cancer. The CDR3, as DNA: TGTGCCAGCAGCGTCGCGGTCAACACCGGGGAGCTGTTTTTT. It translates to CASSVAVNTGELFF.